Below, 22 T cell receptor beta chains from the same sample are listed, as sequenced in a study of CD8 T cells in ankylosing spondylitis. Study-wide findings and caveats: Roughly eight highly homologous variants formed a TCR beta motif that appeared characteristic of ankylosing spondylitis blood.

These receptors lack a known antigen. TCRdb analysed the 5' RACE reads with MiXCR anew, one entry per CDR3 protein. Here the sample spans approximately 140,000 distinct CDR3 sequences, roughly 15% being singletons. The material sequenced was blood, either unsorted or a sorted T cell fraction (not recorded which). These receptors were obtained from a male donor with ankylosing spondylitis.

V and J are TRBV6-1 and TRBJ1-2, with D perhaps TRBD1 (5 bases). Germline CDR1 and CDR2: MNHNS and SASEGT. The CDR3 covers 18 residues. The V and J ends lost 5 bases and 4 bases respectively, with 26 bases between them. The CDR3 sequence: CASSPLSLGGINLYGYTF. CDR3 DNA sequence: TGTGCCAGCAGTCCTCTTAGCTTGGGGGGGATTAACCTCTATGGCTACACCTTC.

This clonotype has a handful of counts. The rearrangement joins TRBV27 to TRBJ2-1, with 9 bases fitting TRBD1. Trimming removed 6 bases from V and 3 bases from J; junction bases left unmatched: 6. This CDR3 has 15 amino acids. Per the germline V gene, CDR1 is MNHEY and CDR2 is SMNVEV (reference sequence). In DNA form, the CDR3 reads TGTGCCAGCAGCTGGGGGACAGGGCTCTACAATGAGCAGTTCTTC. Translation gives CASSWGTGLYNEQFF.

The chain employs TRBV27 and TRBJ1-1; unclear D gene. Germline V gives CDR1 MNHEY, CDR2 SMNVEV (reference sequence). This CDR3 spans 16 amino acids. V shed 4 bases and J shed 11 bases, with 26 bases lying between them. The CDR3 nucleotides are TGTGCCAGCAGTTCCTCACTCCGTACCCCCCTTCCGGGCGCTTTCTTT. Amino acid sequence: CASSSSLRTPLPGAFF.

CDR3 region: CSARTTTAVEYNEQFF. The CDR3 DNA follows: TGCAGTGCTAGAACCACAACGGCGGTGGAATACAATGAGCAGTTCTTC. The rearrangement joins TRBV20-1 to TRBJ2-1; D is undetermined. CDR1 and CDR2 from the germline V gene are DFQATT and SNEGSKA (reference sequence). The CDR3 runs 16 residues. The V and J ends lost 2 bases and 4 bases respectively, with 18 bases between them.

The chain uses TRBV20-1 and TRBJ2-2; weak D call: TRBD2 (6 bases). Trimming stripped 3 bases from V and 1 base from J, with 12 bases between. CDR1 DFQATT and CDR2 SNEGSKA come from the germline V gene (reference sequence). CDR3 length equals 15 residues. The CDR3 bases are TGCAGTGCTAGGGCTAGCGCCTGGAACACCGGGGAGCTGTTTTTT. Protein product: CSARASAWNTGELFF.

This clonotype was seen a handful of times. The chain links TRBV9 to TRBJ1-1; D is uncertain. Germline V gives CDR1 SGDLS, CDR2 YYNGEE. V gave up 3 bases and J gave up 5 bases, with 8 bases separating them. The CDR3 extends over 12 amino acids. For the CDR3, the DNA is TGTGCCAGCAGCGACGGGGTTACTGAAGCTTTCTTT. Its protein product is CASSDGVTEAFF.

About this clonotype: One junction end disagrees with the germline gene, perhaps due to a read error. The chain has TRBV27 and TRBJ2-1; 8 positions match TRBD2. Germline V CDR1 and CDR2: MNHEY, SMNVEV (reference sequence). CDR3 length: 16 residues. The CDR3 DNA sequence: TGTGCCAGCAGTTTATCGTATCGAGCGGGAGCCCTCCCTGTGATCTTC. Its protein is CASSLSYRAGALPVIF.

This clonotype was detected only a few times. The CDR3 DNA reads TGCGCCAGCAGCTTGGGCAGGGGGCTTGAGACCCAGTACTTC. Translation: CASSLGRGLETQYF. This chain uses TRBV5-1 with TRBJ2-5; 8 nucleotides agree with TRBD1. This CDR3 spans 14 amino acids. CDR1 and CDR2 from the germline V gene are SGHRS and YFSETQ. V lost 0 bases, J lost 5 bases, and 3 bases stayed unmatched.

This clonotype was seen a few times. The J gene is TRBJ2-1, the V gene TRBV7-9; no firm D call. The germline CDR1 and CDR2 sequences are SEHNR and FQNEAQ (reference sequence). The V end was cut by 5 bases, the J end by 4 bases, with 9 bases between. This CDR3 comprises 13 residues. CDR3 loop: CASSGGSYNEQFF. For the CDR3, the DNA is TGTGCCAGCAGCGGCGGTTCTTACAATGAGCAGTTCTTC.

This clonotype occurred a few times. The chain employs TRBV4-2 and TRBJ2-7; the match to TRBD2 covers 8 bases. CDR1 and CDR2 from the germline V gene are LGHNA and YNFKEQ. V gave up 4 bases and J gave up 6 bases; unmatched junction bases: 14. The CDR3 is 16 residues long. CDR3 DNA: TGTGCCAGCAGCCCTAGGCCTGGACTAGCCTTTTCCGAGCAGTACTTC. Translation gives CASSPRPGLAFSEQYF.

The chain is built from TRBV9 and TRBJ1-3; D is undetermined. The V end was cut by 0 bases, the J end by 0 bases, with 13 bases between. The CDR3 runs 17 residues. Germline-derived CDR1 and CDR2 are SGDLS and YYNGEE. The CDR3 loop is CASSVESADYSGNTIYF. As DNA, the CDR3 is TGTGCCAGCAGCGTAGAGTCGGCAGACTACTCTGGAAACACCATATATTTT.

The CDR3 DNA reads TGCGCCAGCAGCTTGGTCCCGGAGGGGCGACGCACTGAAGCTTTCTTT. It codes for CASSLVPEGRRTEAFF. This rearrangement joins TRBV5-1 to TRBJ1-1; a possible D gene is TRBD1 (5 bases). CDR1 is SGHRS, CDR2 YFSETQ, per germline. The CDR3 spans 16 residues. Trimming took off 0 bases at V and 4 bases at J, with 16 bases between the two ends.

V and J are TRBV5-1 and TRBJ2-1, with 11 bases that match TRBD2. From germline, CDR1 is SGHRS and CDR2 YFSETQ. The CDR3 is 15 amino acids. The trim removed 1 base at V and 3 bases at J, leaving 0 bases unmatched. The CDR3 here is CASSLTSGSYNEQFF. DNA for the CDR3: TGCGCCAGCAGCTTGACTAGCGGGAGCTACAATGAGCAGTTCTTC.

The chain carries TRBV20-1 and TRBJ2-1; no clear D. The CDR3 length is 10 residues. Germline lookup yields CDR1 DFQATT and CDR2 SNEGSKA (reference sequence). Between the trimmed V and J ends, which lost 5 bases and 3 bases, there was a span of 2 bases. In DNA, the CDR3 is TGCAGTGCTCGCTACAATGAGCAGTTCTTC. Its translation is CSARYNEQFF.

This chain links TRBV29-1 with TRBJ2-1; D ambiguous. Trimming removed 3 bases from V and 4 bases from J, with 7 bases in between. The CDR3 spans 12 residues. Germline lookup yields CDR1 SQVTM and CDR2 ANQGSEA. The CDR3 reads CSVEYRYNEQFF. The CDR3 bases are TGCAGCGTTGAGTACCGATACAATGAGCAGTTCTTC.

This clonotype turned up a few times. The chain links TRBV7-6 to TRBJ2-7; D uncertain. V gave up 0 bases and J gave up 2 bases, with 11 bases separating them. Per the germline V gene, CDR1 is SGHVS and CDR2 is FNYEAQ. This CDR3 region has 15 residues. As DNA, the CDR3 is TGTGCCAGCAGCTTAGCAGCTTCCCCGGCCTACGAGCAGTACTTC. Amino acids: CASSLAASPAYEQYF. Full variable domain (rest looked up from reference TRBV7-6 and TRBJ2-7): GAGVSQSPRYKVTKRGQDVALRCDPISGHVSLYWYRQALGQGPEFLTYFNYEAQQDKSGLPNDRFSAERPEGSISTLTIQRTEQRDSAMYRCASSLAASPAYEQYFGPGTRLTVT.

The table lists this clonotype with a few counts. The gene calls are TRBV6-1 and TRBJ2-7; D may be TRBD2 (6 bases). CDR1 and CDR2 (germline): MNHNS, SASEGT. With 3 bases removed from V and 2 bases from J, the gap between germline ends came to 11 bases. This CDR3 region has 14 residues. The CDR3: CASSDRGLAYEQYF. CDR3 coding DNA: TGTGCCAGCAGTGACCGGGGACTCGCCTACGAGCAGTACTTC.

The chain recombines TRBV3-1 with TRBJ2-2; D gene unclear. V lost 4 bases and J lost 5, with 11 bases in between. Germline V gene lookup returns CDR1 LGHDT and CDR2 YNNKEL (reference sequence). The CDR3 is made up of 14 amino acids. The CDR3 DNA reads as TGTGCCAGCAGCCCCTCCTTAGGGACCGGGGAGCTGTTTTTT. This codes for CASSPSLGTGELFF.

The V gene is TRBV12-3 or TRBV12-4, the J gene TRBJ2-7; a possible D gene is TRBD1 (6 bases). The V gene lost 7 bases and the J gene lost 3 bases, with 13 bases spanning the gap. The CDR3 has 13 residues. CDR3 bases: TGTGCCAGCACTAGGACAGAACTCTACGAGCAGTACTTC. It yields the protein CASTRTELYEQYF.

In its sample, this clonotype was seen a few times. V usage is TRBV20-1 and J usage is TRBJ2-1, with D hard to call. The V gene lost 2 bases and the J gene lost 2 bases, with 7 bases spanning the gap. The CDR3 has 13 amino acids. CDR1 DFQATT and CDR2 SNEGSKA come from the germline V gene (reference sequence). The CDR3, as DNA: TGCAGTGCTAGAATCCCAACCTACAATGAGCAGTTCTTC. This gives the protein CSARIPTYNEQFF.

This clonotype was observed a handful of times. The V gene is TRBV15, the J gene TRBJ2-1, with D possibly being TRBD1 or TRBD2 (5 bases each). This CDR3 comprises 16 residues. The V end lost 0 bases, the J end lost 4 bases, and 13 bases lay between the germline ends. CDR1 and CDR2 (germline): LNHNV, YYDKDF (reference sequence). The CDR3 nucleotides read TGTGCCACCAGCAGAGACTTCTCGGGGCTTTACAATGAGCAGTTCTTC. Translating gives CATSRDFSGLYNEQFF.

This clonotype was counted a few times. This chain uses TRBV29-1 with TRBJ1-4; D is possibly TRBD1 (5 bases). This CDR3 comprises 13 residues. V lost 8 bases, J lost 10 bases, and 20 bases lay in between. The germline CDR1 and CDR2 sequences are SQVTM and ANQGSEA. Here the CDR3 reads CSTLDTRSGKLFF. The CDR3 region has the DNA TGCAGCACACTGGACACAAGGTCTGGAAAACTGTTTTTT.